This paragraph covers one T cell receptor beta chain sequence. This clonotype was picked up many times. The antigen it binds to is not known. Base qualities are not recorded, but no much larger clone differs from it by a single base. This record comes from a study of human T cells and chemical hapten exposure (dated by TCRdb to about 2021). Regarding the complete study: The libraries were sequenced as a pool, and the TCR yield per sample differed mostly because of small variations in library volumes within the pool. Peripheral blood TCR repertoire changes were tracked in vivo in alopecia patients during primary and secondary sensitization to the hapten diphenylcyclopropenone (DPC). Results and caveats for the whole study, not just this receptor: DPC sensitization did not change the number of TCRs with a frequency above 1 in 1000, and there was no evidence of changes in global repertoire structure. Repeated subsampling changed both the strength of the expansion versus patch-test correlation and the threshold at which that correlation became significant.

The CDR3 starts with the cysteine, ends with the phenylalanine, and has 16 residues. Just CDR3 DNA is preserved here, 48 bases in frame from base 1. As encoded in the germline V gene (reference sequence), CDR1 is LNHDA while CDR2 is SQIVND. The V end gives up 8 bases and the J end 3 bases, leaving 12 bases in the junction not matched to a gene. Total RNA was extracted from unfractionated whole blood that had been collected in Tempus Blood RNA tubes. Four or five healthy volunteers served as TCR sequencing controls and were bled at day 0, 2 weeks and 6 weeks. During library preparation, unique molecular identifiers were attached to individual cDNA molecules so that TCRs could be counted in a quantitative, reproducible way. Both TCR alpha and TCR beta chains were sequenced from each blood RNA sample. The original methods were these. The median number of TCRs per sample was roughly 98,000, ranging from 23,224 to 690,600. The Decombinator software suite was used to annotate V, J and CDR3 in the TCR reads. For PS versus PT1 abundance plots, all samples were subsampled to the same number of TCRs (28,000). Expanded TCRs were defined as absent before sensitization and observed at least eight times at the 2-week time point. TCRdb reprocessing: public reads trimmed at Q25 with fastp, clones called with MiXCR, in-frame beta chains kept. CDR3 protein sequences are deduplicated, and each keeps its most common genes and DNA. These V and J calls are TCRdb output, not the study's own analysis. The sample contains about 120,000 distinct CDR3 sequences, roughly 8.5% of them found a single time. Approximately 1.4% of the sample rests with the top ten.

Source material: whole blood. The origin of this receptor is a human donor in good health. Some clones in this sample may be carry-over from other donors' samples. Donor details come from another sample of the same person, matched by shared clones. The sequence links TRBV19 to TRBJ1-5; TRBD1 fits 8 bases in the junction. The CDR3 region reads CASEVAGQVINQPQHF. The nucleotide sequence is TGTGCCAGTGAAGTGGCGGGACAGGTAATCAATCAGCCCCAGCATTTT. The reference TRBV19 and TRBJ1-5 proteins fill in what lies around the CDR3, so the full variable domain reads DGGITQSPKYLFRKEGQNVTLSCEQNLNHDAMYWYRQDPGQGLRLIYYSQIVNDFQKGDIAEGYSVSREKKESFPLTVTSAQKNPTAFYLCASEVAGQVINQPQHFGDGTRLSIL.